These 32 T cell receptor beta chains were sequenced from one sample in a study of human T cells and chemical hapten exposure. In TCRdb, the RACE reads were re-called with MiXCR into one record per CDR3 protein. The data hold about 46,000 distinct CDR3 sequences, with around 4.1% observed a single time. The time point here: healthy volunteer bleed at 2 weeks. Researchers extracted total RNA from unfractionated whole blood. Sequenced: whole blood. These receptors were collected from a female donor in good health. Some clones in this sample may be carry-over from other donors' samples.

This clonotype came up many times. V and J are TRBV6-2 or TRBV6-3 and TRBJ2-2; TRBD2 is a possible D gene (6 bases). There are 15 residues in the CDR3. CDR1 and CDR2 from the germline V gene are MNHEY and SVGEGT. V lost 2 bases, J lost 5 bases, and 12 bases lay in between. The CDR3 loop is CASSYRGRRTGELFF. CDR3 in DNA: TGTGCCAGCAGTTACCGGGGGAGGCGGACCGGGGAGCTGTTTTTT.

This clonotype was recorded at least ten times. V usage is TRBV5-6 and J usage is TRBJ1-3; D is undetermined. CDR3 length: 13 amino acids. V was clipped by 2 bases and J by 8 bases, with 11 bases between them. Germline CDR1 reads SGHDT; CDR2 reads YYEEEE. CDR3 sequence: CASSLHELDTIYF. In nucleotides, the CDR3 is TGTGCCAGCAGCTTACACGAGTTGGACACCATATATTTT.

J is TRBJ2-2 and V is TRBV7-9, with 7 bases matching TRBD1. V shed 4 bases, J shed 0 bases, and the junction held 8 bases outside the gene matches. CDR1 and CDR2 from the germline V gene are SEHNR and FQNEAQ (reference sequence). This CDR3 region has 17 residues. CDR3 sequence reads: CASSSGTGTANTGELFF. The CDR3 DNA reads as TGTGCCAGCAGCTCAGGGACCGGGACAGCGAACACCGGGGAGCTGTTTTTT.

This clonotype was observed at least ten times. V and J are TRBV7-2 and TRBJ1-2, with a possible D match to TRBD1 (6 bases). Germline lookup yields CDR1 SGHTA and CDR2 FQGNSA. The CDR3 is 15 residues long. V dropped 2 bases and J dropped 7 bases, with 17 bases sitting between them. In DNA form, the CDR3 reads TGTGCCAGCAGCTTACGAGGGGGGATAGATTCTGGCTACACCTTC. Protein: CASSLRGGIDSGYTF.

This clonotype was seen many times. This chain joins TRBV12-3 or TRBV12-4 and TRBJ1-4; weak D call: TRBD1 (5 bases). The CDR3 loop spans 15 amino acids. The V end lost 5 bases, the J end lost 4 bases, and 14 bases lay between the germline ends. The CDR3, as DNA: TGTGCCAGCAGTGCACCGGGACGGTTTAATGAAAAACTGTTTTTT. The encoded protein is CASSAPGRFNEKLFF.

In its sample, this clonotype was seen many times. The V gene is TRBV6-5, the J gene TRBJ1-2, with 10 bases fitting TRBD1. Trimming at V came to 6 bases and at J to 4 bases, leaving 8 bases not matched to a gene. Germline V gene data show CDR1 as MNHEY and CDR2 as SVGAGI. This CDR3 region has 15 residues. The CDR3 protein is CASRMRQGAFYGYTF. In DNA form, the CDR3 reads TGTGCCAGCAGGATGCGACAGGGGGCATTCTATGGCTACACCTTC.

This clonotype was detected a few times. This chain's CDR3 is CASSLFSGEYNEQFF. In DNA, the CDR3 is TGTGCCAGCAGCTTGTTTAGCGGGGAATACAATGAGCAGTTCTTC. The genes are TRBV7-2 and TRBJ2-1, with 8 bases identical to TRBD2. In germline, CDR1 is SGHTA, CDR2 FQGNSA. CDR3 size: 15 residues. V gave up 3 bases and J gave up 4 bases; unmatched junction bases: 5.

The table lists this clonotype with many counts. The chain links TRBV3-1 to TRBJ1-3; D possibly corresponds to TRBD1 (5 bases). The CDR3 runs 16 residues. V shed 4 bases and J shed 0 bases, with 13 bases lying between them. Looked up from germline, CDR1 is LGHDT and CDR2 is YNNKEL (reference sequence). This CDR3 is CASSLTTGFSGNTIYF. The CDR3 nucleotides are TGTGCCAGCAGCCTCACAACAGGCTTCTCTGGAAACACCATATATTTT.

The chain couples TRBV20-1 to TRBJ2-7; D possibly matches TRBD1 or TRBD2 (5 bases each). Trimming cost V 0 bases and J 4 bases, with 19 bases left between them. The germline CDR1 and CDR2 sequences are DFQATT and SNEGSKA (reference sequence). The CDR3 spans 16 residues. The CDR3, as DNA: TGCAGTGCTAGAGAAGGTGCCGGGACGGAGGCTTACGAGCAGTACTTC. Protein sequence: CSAREGAGTEAYEQYF.

This clonotype was recorded many times. The chain uses TRBV12-3 or TRBV12-4 and TRBJ1-5; TRBD1 matches at 12 bases. The CDR3 contains 16 residues. The junction had 5 bases not matched to a gene; V was cut back by 4 bases and J by 4 bases. CDR3 sequence reads: CASSSGTGGANQPQHF. The CDR3 DNA is TGTGCCAGCAGTTCCGGGACAGGGGGCGCAAATCAGCCCCAGCATTTT.

The chain combines TRBV10-3 with TRBJ1-3; D is possibly TRBD1 (6 bases). This CDR3 region has 13 residues. V was trimmed by 6 bases and J by 0 bases, leaving 6 bases between them. From germline, CDR1 is ENHRY and CDR2 SYGVKD. This CDR3 reads CAIRDSSGNTIYF. CDR3 nucleotides: TGTGCCATCAGGGACAGCTCTGGAAACACCATATATTTT.

The chain uses TRBV3-1 and TRBJ2-1; 8 bases map to TRBD2. Trimming at V came to 2 bases and at J to 15 bases, leaving 12 bases not matched to a gene. In germline, CDR1 is LGHDT, CDR2 YNNKEL (reference sequence). This CDR3 spans 14 amino acids. As DNA, the CDR3 is TGTGCCAGCAGCCAATCCGGACTAGCATCGACCCGGTTCTTC. Encoded protein: CASSQSGLASTRFF.

In its sample, this clonotype was seen many times. This sequence joins TRBV2 and TRBJ2-3; no clear D. This CDR3 is built from 14 residues. CDR1 is SNHLY and CDR2 is FYNNEI in the germline V gene. The V end was cut by 4 bases, the J end by 2 bases, with 10 bases between. The CDR3 spells CASSAGAITDTQYF. CDR3 DNA: TGTGCCAGCAGTGCCGGCGCTATCACAGATACGCAGTATTTT. Filled out from reference TRBV2 and TRBJ2-3, the complete variable domain reads EPEVTQTPSHQVTQMGQEVILRCVPISNHLYFYWYRQILGQKVEFLVSFYNNEISEKSEIFDDQFSVERPDGSNFTLKIRSTKLEDSAMYFCASSAGAITDTQYFGPGTRLTVL.

The chain has TRBV19 and TRBJ2-7, with a tentative D call TRBD1 (6 bases). The CDR3 sequence is 16 residues long. Trimming took 6 bases from V and 3 from J, leaving 21 bases between them. CDR1 and CDR2 from the germline V gene are LNHDA and SQIVND (reference sequence). The CDR3 loop is CASSPRTDRARYEQYF. CDR3 DNA: TGTGCCAGTAGCCCCAGGACAGACCGGGCCCGCTACGAGCAGTACTTC.

The table lists this clonotype with a few counts. This chain uses TRBV6-6 with TRBJ2-7; D is undetermined. The V end was cut by 4 bases, the J end by 5 bases, with 9 bases between. The CDR3 runs 12 residues. Germline values: CDR1 MNHNY, CDR2 SVGAGI (reference sequence). This chain's CDR3 is CASSWGVDEQYF. CDR3 DNA sequence: TGTGCCAGCAGTTGGGGTGTGGACGAGCAGTACTTC.

This clonotype was counted ten times or more. The rearrangement uses TRBV27 and TRBJ1-2; tentatively, D is TRBD1 (5 bases). V was cut by 4 bases and J by 2 bases, with 14 bases left in between. There are 15 residues in the CDR3. Germline V gene lookup returns CDR1 MNHEY and CDR2 SMNVEV (reference sequence). CDR3 bases: TGTGCCAGCAGTTGGTCCGGGACGAAAAACTATGGCTACACCTTC. Its protein product is CASSWSGTKNYGYTF.

The chain employs TRBV11-2 and TRBJ1-1, with D unclear. From germline, CDR1 is SGHAT and CDR2 FQNNGV. This CDR3 spans 12 amino acids. The V end was cut by 1 base, the J end by 5 bases, with 5 bases between. The CDR3 spells CASSLGATEAFF. CDR3 in DNA: TGTGCCAGCAGCTTAGGGGCGACTGAAGCTTTCTTT.

This clonotype was recorded at least ten times. The chain couples TRBV4-3 to TRBJ1-4, with D unresolved. The germline V and J ends were trimmed by 0 bases and 8 bases, with 13 bases remaining between them. The CDR3 has 15 amino acids. Germline V gives CDR1 LGHNA, CDR2 YSLEER. CDR3 sequence: CASSQDIRVWEKLFF. Here the CDR3 DNA reads TGCGCCAGCAGCCAAGATATCCGGGTATGGGAAAAACTGTTTTTT.

At least ten counts were recorded for this clonotype. The V gene is TRBV2, the J gene TRBJ1-2; 9 bases line up with TRBD1. This CDR3 is 16 amino acids long. CDR1 is SNHLY and CDR2 is FYNNEI in the germline V gene. With 4 bases clipped from V and 3 bases from J, the junction kept 9 bases outside the gene matches. The CDR3 region is CASSGDLDRGDYGYTF. CDR3 DNA sequence: TGTGCCAGCAGTGGCGATTTGGACAGGGGTGACTATGGCTACACCTTC. The variable domain in full, completed from reference TRBV2 and TRBJ1-2, reads EPEVTQTPSHQVTQMGQEVILRCVPISNHLYFYWYRQILGQKVEFLVSFYNNEISEKSEIFDDQFSVERPDGSNFTLKIRSTKLEDSAMYFCASSGDLDRGDYGYTFGSGTRLTVV.

This clonotype was seen at least ten times. The rearrangement joins TRBV13 to TRBJ1-1; 8 bases fit TRBD1. CDR1 is PRHDT and CDR2 is FYEKMQ in the germline V gene (reference sequence). The trim removed 4 bases at V and 6 bases at J, leaving 10 bases unmatched. The CDR3 totals 15 residues. This chain's CDR3 is CASSSRTGYGPEAFF. Here the CDR3 DNA reads TGTGCCAGCAGCTCTCGGACAGGGTATGGCCCTGAAGCTTTCTTT.

This clonotype was found many times. This sequence joins TRBV5-4 and TRBJ1-4; D is uncertain. Trimming cost V 4 bases and J 8 bases, with 18 bases left between them. This CDR3 has 15 residues. In germline, CDR1 is SGHNT, CDR2 YYREEE (reference sequence). CDR3 coding DNA: TGTGCCAGCAGCCCATCCCCGGGGTTAAAAGAAAAACTGTTTTTT. Its protein product is CASSPSPGLKEKLFF.

There are many counts of this clonotype. The V and J genes are TRBV7-9 and TRBJ2-7, with 8 bases aligning to TRBD1. This CDR3 region has 14 residues. Germline loops: CDR1 SEHNR, CDR2 FQNEAQ (reference sequence). Unmatched junction bases numbered 5, after V lost 5 bases and J lost 2 bases. Here the CDR3 reads CASSTGQGPYEQYF. The CDR3 DNA reads TGTGCCAGCAGCACCGGACAGGGACCCTACGAGCAGTACTTC.

At least ten counts were recorded for this clonotype. V and J are TRBV12-3 or TRBV12-4 and TRBJ2-1; 8 positions match TRBD1. V lost 1 base, J lost 15 bases, and 11 bases stayed unmatched. There are 14 residues in the CDR3. This CDR3 reads CASSLVGRTGIGFF. As DNA, the CDR3 is TGTGCCAGCAGTTTAGTGGGCAGGACAGGGATTGGGTTCTTC.

This clonotype was seen only once. The rearrangement uses TRBV5-4 and TRBJ2-2; 8 bases align to TRBD1. The CDR3 totals 14 residues. The V gene end was trimmed by 4 bases and the J gene end by 5 bases; junction bases not matched to a gene: 4. CDR1 is SGHNT, CDR2 YYREEE, per germline (reference sequence). CDR3 in DNA: TGTGCCAGCAGCGATCACAGGGGGACCGGGGAGCTGTTTTTT. Protein product: CASSDHRGTGELFF.

This clonotype was detected ten times or more. The chain links TRBV12-3 or TRBV12-4 to TRBJ1-5; D uncertain. This CDR3 is built from 13 residues. Trimming left V 1 base short and J 9 bases short, with 10 bases between. In DNA, the CDR3 is TGTGCCAGCAGTTTAGAAGGACCAGCGCCCCAGCATTTT. This encodes CASSLEGPAPQHF.

This clonotype was detected many times. The rearrangement links TRBV20-1 to TRBJ1-3; 8 bases match TRBD1. This CDR3 contains 13 residues. After removal of 5 bases from V and 4 bases from J, the junction contained 4 bases not matched to a gene. Germline CDR1 is DFQATT and CDR2 is SNEGSKA (reference sequence). In DNA, the CDR3 is TGCAGTGCTGAGGACAGGGCCGGAAACACCATATATTTT. This codes for CSAEDRAGNTIYF.

This clonotype came up many times. The V gene is TRBV2, the J gene TRBJ1-2; 7 bases agree with TRBD1. The CDR3 spans 14 residues. Germline CDR1 SNHLY, CDR2 FYNNEI. V trimming: 1 base; J trimming: 4 bases; junction bases outside the gene matches: 3. CDR3 region: CASSEGQGFYGYTF. The CDR3 DNA follows: TGTGCCAGCAGTGAAGGACAGGGCTTCTATGGCTACACCTTC.

The sample holds a few counts of this clonotype. Germline is not matched at one junction end, which may reflect a read error. The chain combines TRBV20-1 with TRBJ2-2; D is ambiguous. This CDR3 region has 12 residues. Germline CDR1 DFQATT, CDR2 SNEGSKA (reference sequence). CDR3 loop: CSARDNTGELFF. CDR3 DNA: TGCAGTGCCAGAGATAACACCGGGGAGCTGTTTTTT.

This clonotype was picked up many times. The V and J genes are TRBV11-2 and TRBJ2-3; 8 bases match TRBD2. The germline V gene encodes CDR1 SGHAT and CDR2 FQNNGV. The CDR3 sequence is 16 residues long. Losses at the gene ends were 3 bases for V and 4 bases for J; bases not matched to a gene: 9. CDR3 in DNA: TGTGCCAGCAGCTTTGCTCGGGGGGGCCATCCAGATACGCAGTATTTT. This gives the protein CASSFARGGHPDTQYF.

This clonotype was detected many times. The J gene is TRBJ2-3, the V gene TRBV20-1, with D unresolved. Per germline, CDR1 DFQATT and CDR2 SNEGSKA (reference sequence). The V gene lost 1 base and the J gene lost 0 bases, with 8 bases spanning the gap. CDR3 length equals 14 residues. CDR3 nucleotides: TGCAGTGCTAGAGCTCCAGCGAGCACAGATACGCAGTATTTT. This codes for CSARAPASTDTQYF.

This clonotype was seen ten or more times. The chain is built from TRBV10-3 and TRBJ1-2, with D possibly TRBD1 on 6 matching bases. The germline gives CDR1 ENHRY, CDR2 SYGVKD. The CDR3 totals 14 residues. Trimming removed 4 bases from V and 1 base from J, with 10 bases in between. The CDR3 nucleotides are TGTGCCATCAGTGGGGACACCTATAACTATGGCTACACCTTC. It yields the protein CAISGDTYNYGYTF.

This clonotype was counted many times. The chain couples TRBV20-1 to TRBJ1-5; the D gene is possibly TRBD1 (5 bases). This CDR3 contains 12 residues. V gave up 6 bases and J gave up 2 bases, with 8 bases separating them. CDR1 DFQATT and CDR2 SNEGSKA come from the germline V gene (reference sequence). CDR3 sequence reads: CSARRGNQPQHF. CDR3 nucleotides: TGCAGTGCCCGCAGGGGCAATCAGCCCCAGCATTTT.